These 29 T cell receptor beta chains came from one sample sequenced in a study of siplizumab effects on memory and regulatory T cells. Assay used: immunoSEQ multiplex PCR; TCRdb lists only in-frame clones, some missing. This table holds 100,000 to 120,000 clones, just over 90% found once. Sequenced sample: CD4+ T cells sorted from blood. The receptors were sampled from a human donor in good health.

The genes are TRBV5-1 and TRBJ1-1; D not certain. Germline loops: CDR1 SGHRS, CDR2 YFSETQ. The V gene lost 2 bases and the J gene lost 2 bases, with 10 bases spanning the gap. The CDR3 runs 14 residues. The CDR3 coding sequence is TGCGCCAGCAGCTTTTTAAACAGTAACACTGAAGCTTTCTTT. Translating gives CASSFLNSNTEAFF. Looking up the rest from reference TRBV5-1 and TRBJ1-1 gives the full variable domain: KAGVTQTPRYLIKTRGQQVTLSCSPISGHRSVSWYQQTPGQGLQFLFEYFSETQRNKGNFPGRFSGRQFSNSRSEMNVSTLELGDSALYLCASSFLNSNTEAFFGQGTRLTVV.

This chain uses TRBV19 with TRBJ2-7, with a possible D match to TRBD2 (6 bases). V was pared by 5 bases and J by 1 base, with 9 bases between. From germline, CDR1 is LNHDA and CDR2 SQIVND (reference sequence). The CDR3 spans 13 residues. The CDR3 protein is CASSLGSSYEQYF. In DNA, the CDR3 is TGTGCCAGTAGTCTCGGGAGTTCCTACGAGCAGTACTTC.

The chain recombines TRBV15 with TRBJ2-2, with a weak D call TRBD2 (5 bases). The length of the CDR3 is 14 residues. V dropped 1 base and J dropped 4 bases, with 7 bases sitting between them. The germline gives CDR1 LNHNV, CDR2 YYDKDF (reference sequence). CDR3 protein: CATSRGGVTGELFF. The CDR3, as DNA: TGTGCCACCAGCAGAGGGGGAGTCACCGGGGAGCTGTTTTTT.

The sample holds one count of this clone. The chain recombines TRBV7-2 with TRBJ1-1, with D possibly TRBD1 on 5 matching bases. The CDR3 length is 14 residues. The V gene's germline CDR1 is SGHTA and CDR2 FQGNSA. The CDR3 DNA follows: TGTGCTACGGGACCGGGGTTTCGAGGAACTGAAGCTTTCTTT. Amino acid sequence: CATGPGFRGTEAFF.

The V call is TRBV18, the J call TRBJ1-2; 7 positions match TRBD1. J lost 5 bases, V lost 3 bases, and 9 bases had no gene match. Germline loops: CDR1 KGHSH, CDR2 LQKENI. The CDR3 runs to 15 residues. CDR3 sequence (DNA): TGTGCCAGCTCACCGAAGACAGGGAGCGGATATGGCTACACCTTC. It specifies CASSPKTGSGYGYTF. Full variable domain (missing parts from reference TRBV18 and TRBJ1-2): NAGVMQNPRHLVRRRGQEARLRCSPMKGHSHVYWYRQLPEEGLKFMVYLQKENIIDESGMPKERFSAEFPKEGPSILRIQQVVRGDSAAYFCASSPKTGSGYGYTFGSGTRLTVV.

CDR3 sequence (DNA): TGCGCCAGCAGCTTGTGGGGACAGGGGTACAATGAGCAGTTCTTC. This sequence encodes CASSLWGQGYNEQFF. The V call is TRBV5-1, the J call TRBJ2-1; 10 bases fit TRBD1. V was clipped by 1 base and J by 4 bases; unmatched bases: 2. This CDR3 is built from 15 residues. CDR1 and CDR2 from the germline V gene are SGHRS and YFSETQ. Full variable domain (outside the CDR3, taken from reference TRBV5-1 and TRBJ2-1): KAGVTQTPRYLIKTRGQQVTLSCSPISGHRSVSWYQQTPGQGLQFLFEYFSETQRNKGNFPGRFSGRQFSNSRSEMNVSTLELGDSALYLCASSLWGQGYNEQFFGPGTRLTVL.

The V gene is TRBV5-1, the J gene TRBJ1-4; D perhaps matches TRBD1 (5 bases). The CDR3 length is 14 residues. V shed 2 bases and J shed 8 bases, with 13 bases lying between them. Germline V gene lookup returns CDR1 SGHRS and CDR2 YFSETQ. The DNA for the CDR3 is TGCGCCAGCAGCTTCGGGGCAGGACGGGAAAAACTGTTTTTT. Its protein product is CASSFGAGREKLFF.

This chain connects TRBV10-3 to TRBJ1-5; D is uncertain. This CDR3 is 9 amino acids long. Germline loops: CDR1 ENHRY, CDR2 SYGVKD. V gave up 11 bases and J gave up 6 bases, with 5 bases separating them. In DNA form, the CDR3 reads TGTGCCCCCCCTCAGCCCCAGCATTTT. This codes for CAPPQPQHF.

The CDR3 here is CASSPPRQGPNTDTQYF. The CDR3 DNA is TGTGCCAGCTCACCACCGCGGCAGGGCCCCAACACAGATACGCAGTATTTT. The gene calls are TRBV18 and TRBJ2-3; D is possibly TRBD1 (5 bases). The V and J ends lost 0 bases and 2 bases respectively, with 15 bases between them. Germline V gene sequence: CDR1 KGHSH, CDR2 LQKENI. The length of the CDR3 is 17 residues.

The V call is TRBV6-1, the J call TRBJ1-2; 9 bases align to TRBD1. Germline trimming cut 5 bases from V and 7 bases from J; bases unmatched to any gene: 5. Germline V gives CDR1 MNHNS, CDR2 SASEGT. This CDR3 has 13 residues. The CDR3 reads CASSPMGQGGYTF. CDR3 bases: TGTGCCAGCAGTCCCATGGGACAGGGTGGCTACACCTTC.

The CDR3 region is CASSAQGAKGYTF. The CDR3 coding sequence is TGTGCCAGCAGCGCCCAGGGGGCAAAGGGCTACACCTTC. This chain joins TRBV5-4 and TRBJ1-2; 8 bases match TRBD1. CDR3 length: 13 amino acids. Losses at the gene ends were 4 bases for V and 8 bases for J; bases not matched to a gene: 7. Germline V CDR1 and CDR2: SGHNT, YYREEE (reference sequence).

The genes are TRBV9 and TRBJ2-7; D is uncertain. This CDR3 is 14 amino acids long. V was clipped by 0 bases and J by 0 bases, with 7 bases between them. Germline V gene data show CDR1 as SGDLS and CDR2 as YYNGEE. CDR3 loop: CASSVGVVSYEQYF. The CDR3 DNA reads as TGTGCCAGCAGCGTAGGTGTGGTCTCCTACGAGCAGTACTTC.

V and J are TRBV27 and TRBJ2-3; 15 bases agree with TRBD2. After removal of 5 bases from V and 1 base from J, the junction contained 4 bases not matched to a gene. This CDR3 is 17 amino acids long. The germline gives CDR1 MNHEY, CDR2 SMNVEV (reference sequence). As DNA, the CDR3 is TGTGCCAGCAGTGGACTAGCGGGAGGGCCCGGCACAGATACGCAGTATTTT. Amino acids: CASSGLAGGPGTDTQYF.

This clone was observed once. The CDR3 DNA reads TGTGCCAGCAGCTTAGCCGCGACTTGGGGGGGTGAGCAGTTCTTC. Encoded protein: CASSLAATWGGEQFF. V usage is TRBV11-3 and J usage is TRBJ2-1; TRBD2 aligns across 7 bases. V gave up 1 base and J gave up 9 bases; unmatched junction bases: 9. The CDR3 contains 15 residues. The germline V gene has CDR1 SGHNT and CDR2 YENEEA.

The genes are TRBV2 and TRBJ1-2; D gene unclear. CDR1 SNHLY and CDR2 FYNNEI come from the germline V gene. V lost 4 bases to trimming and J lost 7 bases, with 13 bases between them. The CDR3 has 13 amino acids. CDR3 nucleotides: TGTGCCAGCAGTGTTCTGACCGAAGGTGGCTACACCTTC. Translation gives CASSVLTEGGYTF. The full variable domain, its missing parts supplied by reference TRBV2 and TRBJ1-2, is EPEVTQTPSHQVTQMGQEVILRCVPISNHLYFYWYRQILGQKVEFLVSFYNNEISEKSEIFDDQFSVERPDGSNFTLKIRSTKLEDSAMYFCASSVLTEGGYTFGSGTRLTVV.

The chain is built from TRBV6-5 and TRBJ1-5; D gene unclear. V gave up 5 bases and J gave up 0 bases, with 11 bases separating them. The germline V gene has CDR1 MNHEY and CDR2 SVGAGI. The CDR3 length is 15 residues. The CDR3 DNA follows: TGTGCCAGCAGTCCCCAGCCATATAGCAATCAGCCCCAGCATTTT. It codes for CASSPQPYSNQPQHF.

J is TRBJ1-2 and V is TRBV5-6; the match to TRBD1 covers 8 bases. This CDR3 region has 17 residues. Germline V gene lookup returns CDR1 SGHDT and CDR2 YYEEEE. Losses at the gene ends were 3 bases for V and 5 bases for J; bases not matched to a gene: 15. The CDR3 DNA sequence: TGTGCCAGCAGCTCGTATGGGCAGGGGGCGATTTTATATGGCTACACCTTC. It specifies CASSSYGQGAILYGYTF.

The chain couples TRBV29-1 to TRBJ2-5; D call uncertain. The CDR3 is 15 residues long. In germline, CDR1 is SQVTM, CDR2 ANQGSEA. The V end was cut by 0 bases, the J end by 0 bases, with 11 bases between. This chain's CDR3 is CSVEEGSLYQETQYF. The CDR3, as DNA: TGCAGCGTTGAAGAAGGAAGTCTGTACCAAGAGACCCAGTACTTC.

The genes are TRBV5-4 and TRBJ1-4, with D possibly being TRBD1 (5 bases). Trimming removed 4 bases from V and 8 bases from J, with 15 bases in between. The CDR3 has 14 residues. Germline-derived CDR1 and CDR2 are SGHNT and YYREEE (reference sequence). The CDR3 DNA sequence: TGTGCCAGCAGCCGGACACCCTTTGACGAAAAACTGTTTTTT. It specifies CASSRTPFDEKLFF.

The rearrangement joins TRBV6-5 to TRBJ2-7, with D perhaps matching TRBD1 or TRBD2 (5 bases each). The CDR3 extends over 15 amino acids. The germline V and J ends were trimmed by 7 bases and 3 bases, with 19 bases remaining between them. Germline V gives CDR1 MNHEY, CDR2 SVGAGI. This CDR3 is CASTNRPGIGYEQYF. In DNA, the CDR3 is TGTGCCAGCACTAACAGGCCCGGGATTGGCTACGAGCAGTACTTC.

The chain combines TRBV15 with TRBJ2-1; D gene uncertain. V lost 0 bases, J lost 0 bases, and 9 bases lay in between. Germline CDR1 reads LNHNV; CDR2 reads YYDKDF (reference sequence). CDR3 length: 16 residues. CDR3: CATSRDLVSSYNEQFF. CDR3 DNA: TGTGCCACCAGCAGAGATCTAGTAAGCTCCTACAATGAGCAGTTCTTC.

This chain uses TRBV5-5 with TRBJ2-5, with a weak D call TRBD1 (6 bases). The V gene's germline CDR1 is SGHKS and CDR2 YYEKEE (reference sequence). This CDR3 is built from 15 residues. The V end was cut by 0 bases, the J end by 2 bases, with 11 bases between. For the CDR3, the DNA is TGTGCCAGCAGCTTGGATGGCAGGGGTCAAGAGACCCAGTACTTC. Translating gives CASSLDGRGQETQYF.

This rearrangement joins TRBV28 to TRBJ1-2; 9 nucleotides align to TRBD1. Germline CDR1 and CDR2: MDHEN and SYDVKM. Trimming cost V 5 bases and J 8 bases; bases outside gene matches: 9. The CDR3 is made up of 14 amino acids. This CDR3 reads CASSTGQGTGGYTF. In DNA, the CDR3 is TGTGCCAGCAGTACCGGACAGGGGACTGGCGGCTACACCTTC.

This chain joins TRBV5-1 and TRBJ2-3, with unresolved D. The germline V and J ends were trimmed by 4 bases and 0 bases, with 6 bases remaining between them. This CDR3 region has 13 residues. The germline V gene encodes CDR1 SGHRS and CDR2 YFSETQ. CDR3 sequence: CASSAVSTDTQYF. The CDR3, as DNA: TGCGCCAGCAGCGCGGTTAGCACAGATACGCAGTATTTT.

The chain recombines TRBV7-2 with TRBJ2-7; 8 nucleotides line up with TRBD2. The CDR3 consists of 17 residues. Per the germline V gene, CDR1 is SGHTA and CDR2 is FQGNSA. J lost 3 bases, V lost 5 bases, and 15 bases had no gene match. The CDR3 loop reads CASSRDRPGTSIYEQYF. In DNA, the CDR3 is TGTGCCAGCAGCCGGGACCGACCCGGGACTAGTATCTACGAGCAGTACTTC. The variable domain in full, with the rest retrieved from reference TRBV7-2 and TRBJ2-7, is GAGVSQSPSNKVTEKGKDVELRCDPISGHTALYWYRQSLGQGLEFLIYFQGNSAPDKSGLPSDRFSAERTGGSVSTLTIQRTQQEDSAVYLCASSRDRPGTSIYEQYFGPGTRLTVT.

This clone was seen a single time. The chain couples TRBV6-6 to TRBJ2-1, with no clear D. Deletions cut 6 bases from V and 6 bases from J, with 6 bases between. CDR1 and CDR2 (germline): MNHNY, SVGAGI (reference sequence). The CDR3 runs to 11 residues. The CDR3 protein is CASSRTNEQFF. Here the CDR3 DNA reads TGTGCCAGCAGCAGGACCAATGAGCAGTTCTTC.

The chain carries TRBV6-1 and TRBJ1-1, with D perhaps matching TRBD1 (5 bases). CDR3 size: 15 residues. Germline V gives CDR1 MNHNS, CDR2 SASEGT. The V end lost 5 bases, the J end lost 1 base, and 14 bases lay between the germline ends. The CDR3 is CASSTPGRQNTEAFF. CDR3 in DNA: TGTGCCAGCAGTACACCGGGACGGCAGAACACTGAAGCTTTCTTT.

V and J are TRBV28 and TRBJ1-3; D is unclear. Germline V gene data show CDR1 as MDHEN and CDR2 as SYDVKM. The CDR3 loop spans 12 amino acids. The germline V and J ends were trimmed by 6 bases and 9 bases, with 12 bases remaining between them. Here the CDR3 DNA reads TGTGCCAGCAGCTCCCCGCAAGGCACCATATATTTT. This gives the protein CASSSPQGTIYF.

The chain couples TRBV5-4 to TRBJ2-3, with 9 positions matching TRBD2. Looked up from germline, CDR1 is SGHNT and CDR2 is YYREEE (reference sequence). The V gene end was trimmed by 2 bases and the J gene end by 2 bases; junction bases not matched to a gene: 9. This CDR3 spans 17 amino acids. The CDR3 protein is CASSLAPGLANTDTQYF. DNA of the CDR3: TGTGCCAGCAGCTTAGCCCCCGGACTAGCGAACACAGATACGCAGTATTTT.